This T cell receptor beta chain was obtained from a study of Tregs in tolerant kidney transplant recipients. As regards this clone: Antigen: not known.

Study results and caveats: Findings come from small patient numbers and require larger validation.

Related graft donors supplied nonmyeloablative bone marrow transplants, and mixed chimerism was transient. Germline V lookup: CDR1 LNHDA, CDR2 SQIVND (reference sequence). This CDR3 is 13 amino acids long. V was clipped by 4 bases and J by 8 bases; unmatched bases: 7. The data were produced by immunoSEQ multiplex PCR, yet TCRdb's version contains in-frame clones alone and is incomplete. The sample lists approximately 90,000 clones, over 85% occurring once. This sequence originates from a human patient who received a combined kidney and bone marrow transplant. Some T cells may possibly be graft donor cells. The rearrangement links TRBV19 to TRBJ1-2, with 7 bases lining up with TRBD1. The sequenced sample was CD4+ T cells from blood (PBMCs), obtained 12 months after the transplant. The CDR3 bases are TGTGCCAGTAGTAAACGGGACAGACGAGGCTACACCTTC. Translated, it gives CASSKRDRRGYTF. Variable domain in full (rest from reference TRBV19 and TRBJ1-2): DGGITQSPKYLFRKEGQNVTLSCEQNLNHDAMYWYRQDPGQGLRLIYYSQIVNDFQKGDIAEGYSVSREKKESFPLTVTSAQKNPTAFYLCASSKRDRRGYTFGSGTRLTVV.